This T cell receptor beta chain was sequenced during a study of T-cell memory formation after mild COVID-19. From the 5' RACE reads, TCRdb called clonotypes with MiXCR, one entry per CDR3 protein. The top ten clones hold approximately 12% of a sample with about 560,000 distinct CDR3 sequences, roughly 17% of them seen once. General study findings and limits: Contracting clones from day 15 to 85 had balanced CD4/CD8; later expanders favoured CD4+.

Trimming at V came to 1 base and at J to 4 bases, leaving 5 bases not matched to a gene. The CDR3 loop spans 15 amino acids. The V gene's germline CDR1 is MGHRA and CDR2 YSYEKL. This clonotype was counted between two and nine times. Its target is not known. V gene TRBV4-1 combines with J gene TRBJ1-1; 8 positions match TRBD1. This clonotype was sampled from an adult woman who had mild COVID-19 (a few samples of this study predate the infection). Cell type and time point are not known. The sequenced sample was PBMCs or a T cell subset sorted from them (not recorded which). CDR3 DNA sequence: TGCGCCAGCAGCCAAGTTACAGGGGGGGGCACTGAAGCTTTCTTT. This codes for CASSQVTGGGTEAFF.